Below, 21 T cell receptor beta chains from the same sample are listed, as sequenced in a study of T cell repertoires in cytomegalovirus infection. TCRdb reanalysed the reads using MiXCR and keeps one entry per CDR3 protein. The sample carries more than 200,000 distinct CDR3 sequences, 9.1% recorded once. Sequenced sample: PBMCs. These receptor sequences come from a human donor in good health (CMV status not recorded). Some clones in this sample may be carry-over from other donors' samples.

This clonotype was found many times. The chain is built from TRBV7-6 and TRBJ1-2, with unresolved D. The length of the CDR3 is 13 residues. With 3 bases removed from V and 2 bases from J, the gap between germline ends came to 7 bases. CDR1 and CDR2 from the germline V gene are SGHVS and FNYEAQ. CDR3 nucleotide sequence: TGTGCCAGCAGCTTGAAACAGAACTATGGCTACACCTTC. Its translation: CASSLKQNYGYTF.

This clonotype came up many times. The chain links TRBV7-2 to TRBJ2-7, with D perhaps matching TRBD2 (6 bases). Germline-derived CDR1 and CDR2 are SGHTA and FQGNSA. This CDR3 region has 14 residues. The V gene lost 4 bases and the J gene lost 2 bases, with 12 bases spanning the gap. CDR3 DNA: TGTGCCAGCAGCTCAGCCGGAGGGACCTACGAGCAGTACTTC. Translation gives CASSSAGGTYEQYF.

In its sample, this clonotype was seen many times. The chain is built from TRBV18 and TRBJ2-7, with 8 bases lining up with TRBD2. The CDR3 extends over 16 amino acids. Looked up from germline, CDR1 is KGHSH and CDR2 is LQKENI. The ends lost 2 bases at V and 7 bases at J; junction bases unmatched: 13. Here the CDR3 DNA reads TGTGCCAGCTCACCATTCGCAGCGGGGGTTAACGAAGAGCAGTACTTC. This translates into CASSPFAAGVNEEQYF.

This clonotype came up many times. The rearrangement joins TRBV27 to TRBJ2-1; 10 nucleotides agree with TRBD1. V lost 2 bases to trimming and J lost 6 bases; unmatched junction nucleotides: 1. The CDR3 sequence is 14 residues long. Germline V gene lookup returns CDR1 MNHEY and CDR2 SMNVEV (reference sequence). CDR3 sequence (DNA): TGTGCCAGCAGTTTAGGACAGGGGGGCAATGAGCAGTTCTTC. Translation: CASSLGQGGNEQFF.

The chain has TRBV27 and TRBJ2-7; D is possibly TRBD1 (6 bases). Trimming removed 2 bases from V and 3 bases from J, with 8 bases in between. The CDR3 spans 13 residues. Germline values: CDR1 MNHEY, CDR2 SMNVEV (reference sequence). Written as DNA, the CDR3 is TGTGCCAGCAGTTTAACAGGGATCTACGAGCAGTACTTC. Encoded protein: CASSLTGIYEQYF.

This clonotype was seen a few times. The chain employs TRBV7-6 and TRBJ1-1; D unresolved. V lost 5 bases, J lost 4 bases, and 14 bases lay in between. The germline V gene encodes CDR1 SGHVS and CDR2 FNYEAQ. The length of the CDR3 is 14 residues. In DNA, the CDR3 is TGTGCCAGCAGCCCGGACCTGAGTAGCACTGAAGCTTTCTTT. It specifies CASSPDLSSTEAFF.

Concerning this clonotype itself: A much larger clone sits a single nucleotide away, making a read error possible. The chain carries TRBV7-6 and TRBJ2-7; TRBD1 matches at 7 bases. The length of the CDR3 is 12 residues. Germline V lookup: CDR1 SGHVS, CDR2 FNYEAQ. The trim removed 5 bases at V and 6 bases at J, leaving 4 bases unmatched. CDR3 residues: CASSLQGSEQYF. DNA for the CDR3: TGTGCCAGCAGCCTACAGGGGAGCGAGCAGTACTTC.

This clonotype was seen at least ten times. The chain couples TRBV28 to TRBJ1-4; 7 bases are shared with TRBD1. The CDR3 covers 15 residues. Looked up from germline, CDR1 is MDHEN and CDR2 is SYDVKM. V dropped 5 bases and J dropped 7; count of bases not matched to a gene: 10. DNA for the CDR3: TGTGCCAGCAGTCTACGACAGGGTCGGGGTGAAAAACTGTTTTTT. Its protein is CASSLRQGRGEKLFF. Full variable domain (missing parts from reference TRBV28 and TRBJ1-4): DVKVTQSSRYLVKRTGEKVFLECVQDMDHENMFWYRQDPGLGLRLIYFSYDVKMKEKGDIPEGYSVSREKKERFSLILESASTNQTSMYLCASSLRQGRGEKLFFGSGTQLSVL.

This clonotype came up many times. The V gene is TRBV7-8, the J gene TRBJ1-6; D may be TRBD1 (5 bases). The CDR3 has 15 residues. Trimming removed 4 bases at V and 6 bases at J, with 13 bases between. The germline CDR1 and CDR2 sequences are SGHVS and FQNEAQ. The CDR3 coding sequence is TGTGCCAGCAGCTCCTCATACAGGTCTAATTCACCCCTCCACTTT. Translating gives CASSSSYRSNSPLHF. Combining the CDR3 with reference TRBV7-8 and TRBJ1-6 gives the whole variable domain GAGVSQSPRYKVAKRGQDVALRCDPISGHVSLFWYQQALGQGPEFLTYFQNEAQLDKSGLPSDRFFAERPEGSVSTLKIQRTQQEDSAVYLCASSSSYRSNSPLHFGNGTRLTVT.

This clonotype was counted at least ten times. The gene calls are TRBV29-1 and TRBJ2-2; 7 positions agree with TRBD1. CDR3 length equals 14 residues. Germline loops: CDR1 SQVTM, CDR2 ANQGSEA. V lost 7 bases, J lost 1 base, and 6 bases stayed unmatched. CDR3 amino acids: CSARTGVNTGELFF. As DNA, the CDR3 is TGCAGCGCCCGGACAGGAGTGAACACCGGGGAGCTGTTTTTT.

This clonotype came up a few times. This chain links TRBV28 with TRBJ1-1; the match to TRBD1 covers 8 bases. This CDR3 has 13 residues. The J segment lost 11 bases and the V segment lost 6 bases, leaving 11 bases of the junction unmatched. CDR1 and CDR2 (germline): MDHEN, SYDVKM. The chain's CDR3 is CASSTGGRMMAFF. The CDR3 coding sequence is TGTGCCAGCAGCACAGGGGGTCGAATGATGGCTTTCTTT.

This clonotype was observed many times. The chain is built from TRBV11-3 and TRBJ1-4; D is perhaps TRBD1 (5 bases). Trimming took 5 bases from V and 4 from J, leaving 17 bases between them. The CDR3 is made up of 16 amino acids. CDR1 and CDR2 from the germline V gene are SGHNT and YENEEA. DNA for the CDR3: TGTGCCAGCAGCCCTATCCGGGGGAAAGATAATGAAAAACTGTTTTTT. It encodes CASSPIRGKDNEKLFF.

This clonotype was found many times. This chain connects TRBV5-1 to TRBJ2-3; 7 nucleotides agree with TRBD1. Looked up from germline, CDR1 is SGHRS and CDR2 is YFSETQ. The CDR3 has 15 residues. The J segment lost 2 bases and the V segment lost 0 bases, leaving 3 bases of the junction unmatched. The CDR3 loop is CASSLGGQTTDTQYF. The CDR3 nucleotides are TGCGCCAGCAGCTTGGGGGGACAGACCACAGATACGCAGTATTTT.

This clonotype was recorded many times. V is TRBV7-2 and J is TRBJ1-5; D may be TRBD1 (5 bases). The CDR3 runs to 14 residues. V was pared by 8 bases and J by 0 bases, with 11 bases between. Germline-derived CDR1 and CDR2 are SGHTA and FQGNSA. The CDR3 is CASAQEFSNQPQHF. CDR3 DNA: TGTGCCAGCGCACAGGAGTTTAGCAATCAGCCCCAGCATTTT.

This clonotype came up once. V usage is TRBV7-3 and J usage is TRBJ2-7, with D perhaps TRBD1 or TRBD2 (5 bases each). Germline loops: CDR1 SGHTA, CDR2 FQGTGA. Trimming left V 5 bases short and J 4 bases short, with 15 bases between. CDR3 length: 14 amino acids. In DNA form, the CDR3 reads TGTGCCAGCAGCGGATCCGGGACGCCATACGAGCAGTACTTC. Translating gives CASSGSGTPYEQYF.

In its sample, this clonotype was seen a few times. The chain couples TRBV7-8 to TRBJ1-4; no firm D call. V was shortened by 5 bases and J by 7 bases, with 5 bases between the two germline ends. CDR1 is SGHVS, CDR2 FQNEAQ, per germline. This CDR3 spans 11 amino acids. CDR3 DNA: TGTGCCAGCAGCAACAGTGAAAAACTGTTTTTT. Residues: CASSNSEKLFF.

This clonotype was recorded many times. The chain is built from TRBV7-8 and TRBJ2-2; weak D call: TRBD2 (7 bases). There are 16 residues in the CDR3. In germline, CDR1 is SGHVS, CDR2 FQNEAQ. Trimming stripped 5 bases from V and 2 bases from J, with 15 bases between. CDR3: CASSGQSGTNTGELFF. The CDR3 DNA follows: TGTGCCAGCAGCGGACAGAGCGGGACTAACACCGGGGAGCTGTTTTTT.

Many counts were recorded for this clonotype. The chain joins TRBV20-1 to TRBJ1-1; D is possibly TRBD1 (5 bases). The germline V and J ends were trimmed by 2 bases and 5 bases, with 15 bases remaining between them. The germline gives CDR1 DFQATT, CDR2 SNEGSKA (reference sequence). This CDR3 is 14 amino acids long. The CDR3 loop is CSARKTDRQTEAFF. As DNA, the CDR3 is TGCAGTGCTAGAAAGACAGATCGACAAACTGAAGCTTTCTTT.

This clonotype was observed at least ten times. The J gene is TRBJ2-4, the V gene TRBV7-6; 7 bases fit TRBD2. The CDR3 loop spans 15 amino acids. With 0 bases clipped from V and 6 bases from J, the junction kept 5 bases outside the gene matches. Germline CDR1 SGHVS, CDR2 FNYEAQ. The CDR3 DNA sequence: TGTGCCAGCAGCTTAGCGCCAGGGAGGGTAAACATTCAGTACTTC. Its protein is CASSLAPGRVNIQYF.

This clonotype was detected many times. The chain carries TRBV7-2 and TRBJ2-1; unclear D gene. The germline V gene has CDR1 SGHTA and CDR2 FQGNSA. The CDR3 covers 14 residues. V lost 2 bases to trimming and J lost 6 bases, with 11 bases between them. The CDR3 nucleotides read TGTGCCAGCAGCTTAAAGGCCCTCGGCAATGAGCAGTTCTTC. It specifies CASSLKALGNEQFF.

There are a few counts of this clonotype. J is TRBJ2-3 and V is TRBV20-1; 8 bases are shared with TRBD2. This CDR3 region has 15 residues. The ends lost 0 bases at V and 3 bases at J; junction bases unmatched: 5. Per germline, CDR1 DFQATT and CDR2 SNEGSKA (reference sequence). The CDR3 DNA is TGCAGTGCTAGAGACGCGGGGGGAGGGACAGATACGCAGTATTTT. Translation gives CSARDAGGGTDTQYF.